This T cell receptor (beta chain) was profiled in a study of radiation and T cells in renal cell carcinoma (dated by TCRdb to 2020 to 2021). Concerning the study at large: Samples came from a clinical trial, in which primary renal cell carcinomas received 15 Gy stereotactic body radiation therapy followed by nephrectomy 4 weeks later. In total, approximately 54 samples, comprising 26 tumors and about 27 peripheral blood samples, were subjected to TCR beta sequencing. In the approximately 53 samples combined, some 4,000,000 unique CDR3 nucleotide sequences were found, encoding 3,000,000 or so unique CDR3 amino acid sequences. General findings and caveats noted by the study authors: With a single-armed trial design, the study had no way to address how radiation dose or scheduling affects the TCR repertoire. Because no pretreatment tumor biopsies were available, whether clonotypes were present in the tumor at baseline could not be determined. Blood repertoire dynamics were not followed beyond 4 weeks after treatment. Top tumor clonotypes rose in blood from baseline to 2 weeks post-radiation, then contracted by 4 weeks, suggesting transient expansion of tumor-resident clones.

The junction shows trimming of 0 bases on V and 3 bases on J, plus 8 bases between the germline ends. From a lookup of the germline V gene, CDR1 and CDR2 are SGHTA and FQGNSA. There are 14 amino acids in the CDR3, from cysteine to phenylalanine inclusive. Only the CDR3 DNA is retained, 42 bases long and in frame from the first base. This clone was found once. This receptor's antigen is unknown. Base qualities are missing; no much larger clone stands one base away. The time point label corresponds to: blood 2 weeks post-SBRT. The meaning of the sample's treatment or condition label: 15 Gy SBRT to primary tumor, nephrectomy 4 weeks later. To follow tumor-enriched clonotypes, peripheral blood was collected serially from radiation-treated patients at baseline and again at 2 weeks and 4 weeks after SBRT. Every patient had renal cell carcinoma of clear cell pathology. The QIAamp DNA Blood Mini Kit (Qiagen) was used to prepare genomic DNA for TCR sequencing. Only samples passing all quality control checks were included in the analyses.

TCR beta libraries were generated from genomic DNA with the immunoSEQ kit, following the manufacturer's recommendations. Library preparation used a first multiplex PCR with proprietary primers, then a second PCR adding unique barcodes, with bead cleanups after each round. Each sample batch included a kit-provided positive control reaction and a negative control reaction. The final libraries were assessed on an Agilent 4200 TapeStation D1000 ScreenTape, pooled by volume, and quantified by qPCR. Sequencing was performed on an Illumina NextSeq500 using a MidOutput 150-cycle cartridge, with 156 Read1 cycles, 15 Index1 cycles, and the kit custom primers. The pooled library was loaded at approximately 1 pM, with an approximately 21% PhiX control spiked in. On the authors' methods: Vendor-processed data were analyzed in R, and a clonotype was defined as all T cells sharing the same CDR3 nucleotide sequence. In the clone abundance analyses, frequencies were normalized to the 10,000 most abundant clones in each sample. Public T cell clones, which averaged fewer than five per sample, were excluded before analysis. Tumor-enriched clonotypes and baseline blood-enriched clonotypes were defined as those with an abundance difference of at least 32-fold between compartments. A beta-binomial differential abundance model was used to identify clonotypes that were expanded or contracted between blood time points. The Baroni-Urbani and Buser coefficient was used to measure tumor-blood repertoire similarity, and groups were compared with two-tailed Wilcoxon tests in R. TCRdb carries this immuneACCESS record with in-frame sequences only. Its versions omit some clonotypes, under half of them owing to an unresolved V gene in the studies checked, with the rest unexplained. V, J and clone size are those of that table, while D and trimming were read from the DNA. The table for this sample lists tens of thousands of clones; around 76% of them were counted only once. Roughly 6.1% of the sample goes to the ten largest clones.

Material: blood, obtained from a patient whose treatment included radiotherapy and nephrectomy. The rearrangement combines TRBV7-2 with TRBJ1-1, with the D gene too uncertain to name. This TCR was recovered from a man in his fifties or sixties with renal cell carcinoma. The DNA reads as follows: TGTGCCAGCAGCTTAGCGGTGGAGTACACTGAAGCTTTCTTT. Its translation reads: CASSLAVEYTEAFF. Full variable domain (CDR3 extended with the reference TRBV7-2 and TRBJ1-1 proteins): GAGVSQSPSNKVTEKGKDVELRCDPISGHTALYWYRQSLGQGLEFLIYFQGNSAPDKSGLPSDRFSAERTGGSVSTLTIQRTQQEDSAVYLCASSLAVEYTEAFFGQGTRLTVV.